This entry lists 14 T cell receptor beta chains sequenced from one sample in a study of Ad26.COV2.S vaccination and SARS-CoV-2 variants. Indicated treatment: some 20 received Ad26.COV2.S at low or high dose, single or two shots; several received placebo; per-sample allocation not given. Sampling took place 63 days after the first vaccine or placebo injection. Assay used: immunoSEQ multiplex PCR; TCRdb lists only in-frame clones, some missing. The sample lists hundreds of thousands of clones; 75% to 90% were seen once. The sample in question was peripheral blood, obtained in a trial of Ad26.COV2.S vaccine versus placebo. The source is a person between 18 and 65 years old who received the Ad26.COV2.S COVID-19 vaccine or a placebo.

V is TRBV6-2 or TRBV6-3 and J is TRBJ1-2; TRBD1 matches 7 bases. With 0 bases clipped from V and 7 bases from J, the junction kept 11 bases outside the gene matches. The CDR3 covers 16 residues. CDR1 is MNHEY, CDR2 SVGEGT, per germline. CDR3 amino acids: CASSYSEAYRGRGYTF. The DNA of the CDR3 is TGTGCCAGCAGTTACTCGGAGGCCTACAGGGGCCGTGGCTACACCTTC.

V usage is TRBV7-2 and J usage is TRBJ2-1, with TRBD2 matching over 12 bases. With 6 bases clipped from V and 7 bases from J, the junction kept 13 bases outside the gene matches. This CDR3 comprises 17 residues. CDR1 is SGHTA, CDR2 FQGNSA, per germline. In DNA, the CDR3 is TGTGCCAGCAGTCGAACTAGCGGGGGGCCCCTAGTGAATGAGCAGTTCTTC. Residues: CASSRTSGGPLVNEQFF.

This CDR3 reads CASSFGRESEAFF. In DNA form, the CDR3 reads TGCGCCAGCAGCTTCGGACGGGAGTCTGAAGCTTTCTTT. This chain uses TRBV5-1 with TRBJ1-1; D gene unclear. The CDR3 is 13 residues long. Germline loops: CDR1 SGHRS, CDR2 YFSETQ. The germline V and J ends were trimmed by 2 bases and 6 bases, with 11 bases remaining between them.

The chain employs TRBV18 and TRBJ2-2, with a possible D match to TRBD1 (5 bases). Between the trimmed V and J ends, which lost 5 bases and 1 base, there was a span of 17 bases. The CDR3 is 17 amino acids. CDR1 KGHSH and CDR2 LQKENI come from the germline V gene. DNA of the CDR3: TGTGCCAGCTCAAACCCGAACAGGCTCGAGAACACCGGGGAGCTGTTTTTT. Translated: CASSNPNRLENTGELFF.

CDR3: CASSLPRQGAGETQYF. The CDR3 bases are TGTGCCAGCAGCTTACCGAGACAGGGGGCGGGTGAGACCCAGTACTTC. The chain employs TRBV7-6 and TRBJ2-5; 10 bases align to TRBD1. The CDR3 runs 16 residues. The V gene's germline CDR1 is SGHVS and CDR2 FNYEAQ. V shed 2 bases, J shed 5 bases, and the junction held 8 bases outside the gene matches.

The chain links TRBV6-5 to TRBJ1-2; 9 bases agree with TRBD1. Germline CDR1 MNHEY, CDR2 SVGAGI. V was clipped by 6 bases and J by 0 bases; unmatched bases: 2. This CDR3 spans 14 amino acids. The CDR3 DNA reads as TGTGCCAGCAGCTACAGGGGGCCTAACTATGGCTACACCTTC. Amino acids: CASSYRGPNYGYTF.

The chain has TRBV9 and TRBJ2-2; the D is unclear. With 3 bases removed from V and 5 bases from J, the gap between germline ends came to 8 bases. The CDR3 has 13 amino acids. CDR1 and CDR2 from the germline V gene are SGDLS and YYNGEE. The CDR3 DNA sequence: TGTGCCAGCAGCGGTCGTGGGACCGGGGAGCTGTTTTTT. This sequence encodes CASSGRGTGELFF.

The rearrangement links TRBV9 to TRBJ1-1; 7 nucleotides align to TRBD1. The CDR3 consists of 14 residues. The ends lost 2 bases at V and 3 bases at J; junction bases unmatched: 4. The germline gives CDR1 SGDLS, CDR2 YYNGEE. CDR3 sequence reads: CASSVGQIYTEAFF. The CDR3 DNA is TGTGCCAGCAGCGTGGGACAGATCTACACTGAAGCTTTCTTT.

The gene calls are TRBV25-1 and TRBJ2-1, with D possibly being TRBD2 (6 bases). V was trimmed by 10 bases and J by 5 bases, leaving 9 bases between them. The CDR3 loop spans 11 amino acids. The germline CDR1 and CDR2 sequences are MGHDK and SYGVNS. The CDR3 protein is CATGVDNEQFF. The CDR3 DNA reads as TGTGCCACGGGGGTTGACAATGAGCAGTTCTTC.

The chain joins TRBV27 to TRBJ2-1, with 11 bases aligning to TRBD2. The CDR3 has 16 residues. V was pared by 4 bases and J by 1 base, with 3 bases of the junction left unmatched. CDR1 is MNHEY and CDR2 is SMNVEV in the germline V gene (reference sequence). The CDR3 loop is CASSWTSGRSYNEQFF. The DNA of the CDR3 is TGTGCCAGCAGTTGGACTAGCGGGCGTTCCTACAATGAGCAGTTCTTC.

V and J are TRBV9 and TRBJ2-3; TRBD2 agrees at 9 bases. Looked up from germline, CDR1 is SGDLS and CDR2 is YYNGEE. Trimming removed 4 bases from V and 5 bases from J; junction bases left unmatched: 11. The CDR3 is 16 amino acids. The CDR3 coding sequence is TGTGCCAGCAGCCCCGCGGGAGGGTCCCCCGGAGATACGCAGTATTTT. This gives the protein CASSPAGGSPGDTQYF. Filled out from reference TRBV9 and TRBJ2-3, the complete variable domain reads DSGVTQTPKHLITATGQRVTLRCSPRSGDLSVYWYQQSLDQGLQFLIQYYNGEERAKGNILERFSAQQFPDLHSELNLSSLELGDSALYFCASSPAGGSPGDTQYFGPGTRLTVL.

V and J are TRBV3-1 (or the pseudogene TRBV3-2) and TRBJ1-1; a weak D match, TRBD1 (6 bases). Germline values: CDR1 LGHDT, CDR2 YNNKEL (reference sequence). This CDR3 contains 15 residues. Trimming pared 1 base from V and 8 bases from J, leaving 17 bases between. This CDR3 reads CASSQAYQGTGEAFF. Written as DNA, the CDR3 is TGTGCCAGCAGCCAAGCCTACCAGGGGACGGGGGAAGCTTTCTTT.

The chain uses TRBV5-4 and TRBJ1-6; D is possibly TRBD1 (6 bases). Germline CDR1 reads SGHNT; CDR2 reads YYREEE (reference sequence). The CDR3 spans 14 residues. V lost 2 bases and J lost 7, with 10 bases in between. The CDR3 DNA sequence: TGTGCCAGCAGCTTCTACAGGGAGAATTCACCCCTCCACTTT. It encodes CASSFYRENSPLHF.

The J gene is TRBJ2-1, the V gene TRBV7-8; D is uncertain. The CDR3 is 15 residues long. Trimming shortened V by 1 base and J by 2 bases, and 9 bases separated the two germline ends. Germline V lookup: CDR1 SGHVS, CDR2 FQNEAQ. CDR3 sequence: CASSLVGSTYNEQFF. The CDR3 DNA reads TGTGCCAGCAGCTTAGTGGGATCGACCTACAATGAGCAGTTCTTC.